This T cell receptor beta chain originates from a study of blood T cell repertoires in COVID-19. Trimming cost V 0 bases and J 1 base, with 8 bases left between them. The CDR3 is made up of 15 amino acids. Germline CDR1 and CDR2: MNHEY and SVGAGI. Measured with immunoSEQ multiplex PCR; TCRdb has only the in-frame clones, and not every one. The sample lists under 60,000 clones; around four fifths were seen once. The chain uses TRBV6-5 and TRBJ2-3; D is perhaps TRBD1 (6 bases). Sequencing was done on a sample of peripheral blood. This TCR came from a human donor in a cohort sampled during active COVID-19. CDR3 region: CASSYSQGRTDTQYF. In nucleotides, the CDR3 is TGTGCCAGCAGTTACTCACAGGGTCGCACAGATACGCAGTATTTT.